This T cell receptor (beta chain) was identified during a study of OX40 agonist ivuxolimab in advanced cancers. Here immunoSEQ multiplex PCR was the method, and the copy in TCRdb shows in-frame clones only, minus some. In the table there are about 110,000 clones, 91% of which are singletons. The TCR comes from an adult with an advanced solid tumor such as melanoma, head and neck, liver or kidney cancer. Specimen: CD4+ or CD8+ T cells sorted from blood, collected in a trial of the OX40 agonist ivuxolimab.

The CDR3 DNA is TGTGCCAGCAGTTCAGACAGTGGCAGCTCCGGTGGCTACACCTTC. It encodes CASSSDSGSSGGYTF. The gene calls are TRBV2 and TRBJ1-2; possibly TRBD1 for D (5 bases). The CDR3 totals 15 residues. Germline V gene sequence: CDR1 SNHLY, CDR2 FYNNEI. V lost 5 bases, J lost 7 bases, and 20 bases lay in between.